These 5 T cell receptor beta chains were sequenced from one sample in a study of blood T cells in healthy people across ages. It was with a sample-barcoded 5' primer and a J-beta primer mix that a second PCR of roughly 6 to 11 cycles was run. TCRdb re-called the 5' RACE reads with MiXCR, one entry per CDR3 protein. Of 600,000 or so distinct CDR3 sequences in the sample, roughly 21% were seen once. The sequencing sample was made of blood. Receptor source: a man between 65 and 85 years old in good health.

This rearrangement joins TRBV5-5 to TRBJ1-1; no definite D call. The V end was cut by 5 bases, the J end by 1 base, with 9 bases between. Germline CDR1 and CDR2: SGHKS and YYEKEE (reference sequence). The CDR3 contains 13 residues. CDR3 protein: CASRGSGNTEAFF. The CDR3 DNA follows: TGTGCCAGCAGAGGATCCGGGAACACTGAAGCTTTCTTT.

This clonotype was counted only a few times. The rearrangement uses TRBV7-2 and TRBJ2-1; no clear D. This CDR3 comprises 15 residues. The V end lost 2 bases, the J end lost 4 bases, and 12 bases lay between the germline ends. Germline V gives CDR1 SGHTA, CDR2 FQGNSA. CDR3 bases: TGTGCCAGCAGCTTACTAACAACCTCGTACAATGAGCAGTTCTTC. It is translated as CASSLLTTSYNEQFF. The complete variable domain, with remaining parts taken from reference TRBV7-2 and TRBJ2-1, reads GAGVSQSPSNKVTEKGKDVELRCDPISGHTALYWYRQSLGQGLEFLIYFQGNSAPDKSGLPSDRFSAERTGGSVSTLTIQRTQQEDSAVYLCASSLLTTSYNEQFFGPGTRLTVL.

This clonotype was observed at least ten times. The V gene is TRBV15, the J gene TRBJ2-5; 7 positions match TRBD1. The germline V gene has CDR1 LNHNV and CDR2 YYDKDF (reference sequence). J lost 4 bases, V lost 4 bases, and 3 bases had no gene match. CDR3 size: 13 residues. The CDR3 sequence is CATSIQGTETQYF. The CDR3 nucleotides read TGTGCCACCAGCATACAGGGGACAGAGACCCAGTACTTC.

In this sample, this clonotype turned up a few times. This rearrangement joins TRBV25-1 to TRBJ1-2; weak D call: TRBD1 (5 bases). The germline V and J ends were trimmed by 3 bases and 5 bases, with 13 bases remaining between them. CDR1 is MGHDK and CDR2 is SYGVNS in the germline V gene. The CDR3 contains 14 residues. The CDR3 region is CASSDRLTGYGYTF. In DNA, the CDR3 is TGTGCCAGCAGTGATCGTTTAACAGGATATGGCTACACCTTC.

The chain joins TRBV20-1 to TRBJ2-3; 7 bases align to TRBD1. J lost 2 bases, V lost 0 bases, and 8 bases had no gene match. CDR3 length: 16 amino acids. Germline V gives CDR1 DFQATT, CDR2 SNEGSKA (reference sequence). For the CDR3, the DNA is TGCAGTGCTAGAGAAGTCCGACAGGGCCTCACAGATACGCAGTATTTT. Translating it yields CSAREVRQGLTDTQYF.